These T cell receptor beta chains were read from a single sample in a study of cytomegalovirus exposure and HLA in healthy donors. Sequencing used immunoSEQ multiplex PCR; TCRdb keeps in-frame clones, though not all of them. Here the sample spans some 91,000 clones, 55% to 65% being singletons. The sample comprised PBMCs. The receptors here all came from a human donor in good health. Each CDR3 is given with its conserved first and last residue. A D gene is named only where the DNA matches it firmly. Size is stated for part of the rows, as once, few or many counts, or as a class when the clone is expanded.

d_gene	v_gene	abundance	j_gene	CDR3nt	CDR3aa
TRBD1	TRBV4-3	NA	TRBJ1-2	TGCGCCAGCAACCCGACAGGGGCCTCCTATGGCTACACCTTC	CASNPTGASYGYTF
NA	TRBV18	NA	TRBJ2-3	TGTGCCAGCTCACCACAGTCAGAATCAGATACGCAGTATTTT	CASSPQSESDTQYF
NA	TRBV6-1	NA	TRBJ2-3	TGTGCCAGCGTGAAGGGCGGGAACACAGATACGCAGTATTTT	CASVKGGNTDTQYF
TRBD1	TRBV19	few	TRBJ1-5	TGTGCCAGTAGTGGCCGGGGGTATGGGACAGGGGATCAGCCCCAGCATTTT	CASSGRGYGTGDQPQHF
TRBD2	TRBV7-2	NA	TRBJ2-1	TGTGCCAGCAGCCCCTCGACTAGCGGGGGCCTCAATGAGCAGTTCTTC	CASSPSTSGGLNEQFF
NA	TRBV7-9	few	TRBJ2-7	TGTGCCAGCAGCTTAATCGGCAGGGGCGATTACTTC	CASSLIGRGDYF
NA	TRBV7-9	few	TRBJ2-3	TGTGCCAGCAGCACCGCCAGGTACACAGATACGCAGTATTTT	CASSTARYTDTQYF
TRBD1	TRBV4-3	NA	TRBJ1-4	TGCGCCAGCAGCCAAGATTCGTTTCGGACAGGGGGGAATGAAAAACTGTTTTTT	CASSQDSFRTGGNEKLFF
TRBD1	TRBV5-8	few	TRBJ1-2	TGTGCCAGCATCGGACAGGGCCCCTTCTATGGCTACACCTTC	CASIGQGPFYGYTF
NA	TRBV18	NA	TRBJ1-2	TGTGCCAGCTCACCTGACAGGCACGCCTATGGCTACACCTTC	CASSPDRHAYGYTF
NA	TRBV7-2	NA	TRBJ2-7	TGTGCCAGCAGCCTCCCGGGTGGCGAGCAGTACTTC	CASSLPGGEQYF
NA	TRBV30	few	TRBJ2-4	TGTGCCTGGATCGACCCGGCGGGAAACATTCAGTACTTC	CAWIDPAGNIQYF
TRBD1	TRBV14	once	TRBJ1-2	TGTGCCAGCAGCCAAGGGCGGACAGGGCGGAACTATGGCTACACCTTC	CASSQGRTGRNYGYTF
TRBD2	TRBV27	once	TRBJ2-4	TGTGCCAGCAGTCCCGGGACTAGTAAAAACATTCAGTACTTC	CASSPGTSKNIQYF
NA	TRBV30	NA	TRBJ2-7	TGTGCCTGGAGTGTTTCGGGGTTCGAGCAGTACTTC	CAWSVSGFEQYF
TRBD2	TRBV19	once	TRBJ2-1	TGTGCCAGTACAATACAAATTTCCGGGGGGTGGTTTGAGCAGTTCTTC	CASTIQISGGWFEQFF
TRBD2	TRBV7-8	few	TRBJ2-1	TGTGCCAGCAGCTTACGGGCTAGCGGGGTCAGCTCCTACAATGAGCAGTTCTTC	CASSLRASGVSSYNEQFF
NA	TRBV7-2	few	TRBJ1-5	TGTGCTATAGGGGAGGGGAATCAGCCCCAGCATTTT	CAIGEGNQPQHF
TRBD1	TRBV5-1	NA	TRBJ1-1	TGCGCCAGCAGCTCGGGACAGATGAACACTGAAGCTTTCTTT	CASSSGQMNTEAFF
NA	TRBV4-3	NA	TRBJ1-5	TGCGCCAGCAGCCAAGATCGCCAGGGATACCAGCCCCAGCATTTT	CASSQDRQGYQPQHF
TRBD1	TRBV9	NA	TRBJ1-2	TGTGCCAGCAGCGAAACAGGGGGCCGAGATGGCTACACCTTC	CASSETGGRDGYTF
NA	TRBV10-3	NA	TRBJ2-3	TGTGCCATCAGTGACCCGTCGGGGGGCGGAGGTGTAGATACGCAGTATTTT	CAISDPSGGGGVDTQYF
NA	TRBV19	NA	TRBJ2-1	TGTGCCAGTAGTATTCTAGCAGCGCATGAGCAGTTCTTC	CASSILAAHEQFF
NA	TRBV19	NA	TRBJ1-2	TGTGCCAGTAGTACCACTAACCTCGGGGGTAACTATGGCTACACCTTC	CASSTTNLGGNYGYTF
NA	TRBV6-6	NA	TRBJ1-1	TGTGCCAGCAGTTACTCCGGGGGGAGGACTGAAGCTTTCTTT	CASSYSGGRTEAFF
TRBD1	TRBV11-2	once	TRBJ2-1	TGTGCCAGCAGCTCCGGGACAGGGTTCTATGAGCAGTTCTTC	CASSSGTGFYEQFF
NA	TRBV5-1	few	TRBJ1-4	TGCGCCAGCCAGAGGTATCCAGCAACTAATGAAAAACTGTTTTTT	CASQRYPATNEKLFF
NA	TRBV7-9	NA	TRBJ1-2	TGTGCCAGCAGCTTAGAGGCCAGGGGTAACTCTAACTATGGCTACACCTTC	CASSLEARGNSNYGYTF
NA	TRBV14	NA	TRBJ2-6	TGTGCCAGCAGCCTCCGACAGGCGCTTAACTCTGGGGCCAACGTCCTGACTTTC	CASSLRQALNSGANVLTF
TRBD1	TRBV5-1	NA	TRBJ1-1	TGCGCCAGCAGCTTGGAGGGACAGGGGAGCACTGAAGCTTTCTTT	CASSLEGQGSTEAFF
NA	TRBV5-4	few	TRBJ1-3	TGTGCCAGCAGCTTGGAGTCCAGCTCTGGAAACACCATATATTTT	CASSLESSSGNTIYF
TRBD1	TRBV10-1	NA	TRBJ2-2	TGCGCCAGCATACAGGGGGCGGAGACCGGGGAGCTGTTTTTT	CASIQGAETGELFF
NA	TRBV4-1	NA	TRBJ1-6	TGCGCCAGCAGCCAAGATGAACAGGCGAGCTCCTATAATTCACCCCTCCACTTT	CASSQDEQASSYNSPLHF
NA	TRBV2	NA	TRBJ2-7	TGTGCCAGCAAAGGGATTCGAGTCTCGGGGGAGCAGTACTTC	CASKGIRVSGEQYF
TRBD1	TRBV7-6	NA	TRBJ2-7	TGTGCCAGCAGCTCAGGACAGGGCCTCTCCTACGAGCAGTACTTC	CASSSGQGLSYEQYF
NA	TRBV12-5	NA	TRBJ1-1	TGTGCTAGTGGTCCGGGAACTGAAGCTTTCTTT	CASGPGTEAFF
TRBD1	TRBV5-1	NA	TRBJ2-7	TGCGCCAGCGGGACAGGGGGTAAACCCTACGAGCAGTACTTC	CASGTGGKPYEQYF
TRBD1	TRBV27	few	TRBJ2-7	TGTGCCAGTTACAGGGGAAGGGCCGAGCAGTACTTC	CASYRGRAEQYF
TRBD2	TRBV4-3	NA	TRBJ2-7	TGCGCCAGCAGCATTGGGGGGGTCCACGAGCAGTACTTC	CASSIGGVHEQYF
TRBD2	TRBV6-6	NA	TRBJ2-5	TGTGCCAGCAGCGCATCCACTGTACCGGGGGGGACCCAGTACTTC	CASSASTVPGGTQYF
TRBD1	TRBV29-1	NA	TRBJ2-7	TGCAGCGTTATTTCGGGACAGCCCTACGAGCAGTACTTC	CSVISGQPYEQYF
NA	TRBV30	NA	TRBJ1-1	TGTGCCTGGAGTAACGACGGAGACACTGAAGCTTTCTTT	CAWSNDGDTEAFF
TRBD2	TRBV10-3	NA	TRBJ2-7	TGTGCCATCAGAGCCGGGACTAGCTACGAGCAGTACTTC	CAIRAGTSYEQYF
NA	TRBV9	NA	TRBJ2-7	TGTGCCGGTCATCGGCGGAAGATCTACGAGCAGTACTTC	CAGHRRKIYEQYF
NA	TRBV9	NA	TRBJ2-6	TGTGCCAGCAGCGTTCAGGGTTCGCGAGGGGCCAACGTCCTGACTTTC	CASSVQGSRGANVLTF
TRBD1	TRBV7-8	few	TRBJ2-7	TGTGCCAGCAGCTTCGGGACAGGGGGCTACGAGCAGTACTTC	CASSFGTGGYEQYF
TRBD1	TRBV19	NA	TRBJ2-2	TGTGCCAGTACCCCGACAGGGTGGGCCGGGGAGCTGTTTTTT	CASTPTGWAGELFF
NA	TRBV6-4	NA	TRBJ2-1	TGTGCCAGCAGTGAGTACAGGGACTACAATGAGCAGTTCTTC	CASSEYRDYNEQFF
NA	TRBV7-8	NA	TRBJ1-5	TGTGCCAGCAGCTTTGACACCCGGAGGGTGCCCCAGCATTTT	CASSFDTRRVPQHF